Shown below are 3 T cell receptor beta chains from a single sample sequenced in a study of blood T cell repertoires in COVID-19. The protocol was immunoSEQ multiplex PCR, while the TCRdb copy is restricted to in-frame clones and leaves out a portion. This repertoire shows 30,000 to 45,000 clones, roughly 80% found once; its top ten account for less than 30%. Sequencing was performed on peripheral blood. The receptors stem from a man at least 80 years old with active or convalescent COVID-19.

The chain is built from TRBV4-1 and TRBJ2-1; D uncertain. This CDR3 has 17 amino acids. V was trimmed by 1 base and J by 5 bases, leaving 18 bases between them. Germline CDR1 and CDR2: MGHRA and YSYEKL. The CDR3, as DNA: TGCGCCAGCAGCCAAGGCCGAAACCCCCTTCAGGACAATGAGCAGTTCTTC. It codes for CASSQGRNPLQDNEQFF.

The rearrangement links TRBV5-1 to TRBJ2-2, with 9 bases matching TRBD1. Germline V lookup: CDR1 SGHRS, CDR2 YFSETQ. This CDR3 has 15 amino acids. V trimming: 4 bases; J trimming: 6 bases; junction bases outside the gene matches: 7. CDR3 in DNA: TGCGCCAGCAGCGGAGGGACAGGGACGCCCGGGGAGCTGTTTTTT. Amino acid sequence: CASSGGTGTPGELFF.

The genes are TRBV7-2 and TRBJ2-3; 11 bases align to TRBD2. CDR1 and CDR2 (germline): SGHTA, FQGNSA. V lost 3 bases and J lost 4; bases outside the gene matches: 9. The CDR3 covers 17 residues. The CDR3 loop reads CASSFQISGGAADTQYF. In nucleotides, the CDR3 is TGTGCCAGCAGCTTCCAAATTAGCGGGGGGGCTGCAGATACGCAGTATTTT.